The rows below give T cell receptor beta chains drawn from one sample of a study of CD8 T cells in ankylosing spondylitis. Each CDR3 protein is one row after TCRdb ran MiXCR on the 5' RACE reads. Of approximately 25,000 distinct CDR3 sequences listed, approximately 16% are singletons. Sequencing input: blood. The receptors shown here come from a male donor with ankylosing spondylitis or in good health (not recorded which). Each CDR3 is given with its conserved first and last residue. The D gene is left open where the match is weak. Some rows mark clone size as missing; the rest say once, few, many or name a class of expanded clone.

j_call | v_call | d_call | clone_size | cdr3_aa | cdr3_nt
TRBJ2-1 | TRBV20-1 | TRBD2 | few | CSARNGGLAGGVNEQFF | TGCAGTGCTAGAAACGGGGGACTAGCGGGGGGAGTTAATGAGCAGTTCTTC
TRBJ2-4 | TRBV21-1 | - | few | CASTELSGQNIQYF | TGTGCCAGCACCGAACTTTCAGGGCAAAACATTCAGTACTTC
TRBJ1-4 | TRBV28 | TRBD1 | - | CASSFLGDRYGWKLFF | TGTGCCAGCAGTTTCCTCGGGGACAGGTACGGGTGGAAACTGTTTTTT
TRBJ2-6 | TRBV5-4 | - | - | CASSLDLITNVLTF | TGTGCCAGCAGCTTGGACTTAATCACCAACGTCCTGACTTTC
TRBJ2-2 | TRBV7-2 | - | many | CASSRSGQNTGELFF | TGTGCCAGCAGCAGATCGGGACAGAACACCGGGGAGCTGTTTTTT
TRBJ2-5 | TRBV20-1 | - | - | CSARHGGQETQYF | TGCAGTGCTAGGCACGGGGGACAAGAGACCCAGTACTTC
TRBJ2-7 | TRBV29-1 | - | many | CSVTTDISYEQYF | TGCAGCGTGACGACAGATATCTCCTACGAGCAGTACTTC
TRBJ2-1 | TRBV7-9 | - | few | CASSLMQGRSYNEQFF | TGTGCCAGCAGCTTAATGCAGGGACGCTCCTACAATGAGCAGTTCTTC
TRBJ2-7 | TRBV20-1 | TRBD1 | - | CSANTGGDSYEQYF | TGCAGTGCTAACACAGGGGGCGACTCCTACGAGCAGTACTTC
TRBJ2-3 | TRBV20-1 | TRBD2 | many | CSADDSRRRAGGLSTDTQYF | TGCAGTGCCGATGACTCCCGACGGAGGGCGGGGGGCCTTAGCACAGATACGCAGTATTTT
TRBJ2-2 | TRBV4-3 | TRBD1 | few | CASSHRTGNRAGELFF | TGCGCCAGCAGCCATCGGACAGGGAATCGTGCCGGGGAGCTGTTTTTT
TRBJ2-3 | TRBV29-1 | TRBD1 | - | CSVVGTGSTDTQYF | TGCAGCGTTGTAGGGACAGGGAGCACAGATACGCAGTATTTT
TRBJ1-1 | TRBV30 | TRBD1 | - | CAWSRDRGTEAFF | TGTGCCTGGAGCCGGGACAGGGGCACTGAAGCTTTCTTT
TRBJ2-3 | TRBV7-2 | TRBD1 | - | CASSGQGAADTQYF | TGTGCCAGCAGCGGACAGGGGGCGGCAGATACGCAGTATTTT
TRBJ1-1 | TRBV7-8 | TRBD1 | many | CASSLVTGWMNTEAFF | TGTGCCAGCAGCTTAGTGACAGGGTGGATGAACACTGAAGCTTTCTTT
TRBJ2-7 | TRBV28 | TRBD1 | few | CASRNLPGQGAYEQYF | TGTGCCAGCAGAAATTTGCCGGGACAGGGGGCCTACGAGCAGTACTTC
TRBJ2-1 | TRBV7-3 | - | - | CASSLLPSSYNEQFF | TGTGCCAGCAGCTTACTTCCTAGCTCCTACAATGAGCAGTTCTTC
TRBJ2-1 | TRBV20-1 | - | medium-sized | CSASAYNEQFF | TGCAGTGCTAGTGCCTACAATGAGCAGTTCTTC
TRBJ1-4 | TRBV11-3 | - | - | CASRKGTNEKLFF | TGTGCCAGCAGAAAGGGGACTAATGAAAAACTGTTTTTT
TRBJ2-2 | TRBV7-2 | TRBD2 | once | CASSLGSAGGRELFF | TGTGCCAGCAGCTTAGGTTCAGCGGGGGGACGGGAGCTGTTTTTT
TRBJ1-1 | TRBV20-1 | TRBD1 | - | CSARDTGTANTEAFF | TGCAGTGCTAGAGACACCGGGACAGCTAACACTGAAGCTTTCTTT
TRBJ2-2 | TRBV20-1 | - | many | CSARWPADTGELFF | TGCAGTGCTAGATGGCCAGCGGACACCGGGGAGCTGTTTTTT
TRBJ2-5 | TRBV20-1 | - | - | CSASTEQETQYF | TGCAGTGCTAGCACGGAACAAGAGACCCAGTACTTC
TRBJ2-7 | TRBV12-3/TRBV12-4 | TRBD2 | many | CASSLTGGLAGGGSPYEQYF | TGTGCCAGCAGTCTTACCGGCGGACTAGCGGGAGGGGGGTCCCCTTACGAGCAGTACTTC
TRBJ2-7 | TRBV28 | - | many | CASSGLGVPYEQYF | TGTGCCAGCAGTGGGTTAGGGGTTCCCTACGAGCAGTACTTC
TRBJ2-1 | TRBV5-1 | - | many | CASSSEGGRNEQFF | TGCGCCAGCAGCTCGGAGGGAGGTAGGAATGAGCAGTTCTTC
TRBJ2-5 | TRBV25-1 | - | few | CASSEYPGIETQYF | TGTGCCAGCAGTGAATATCCGGGCATAGAGACCCAGTACTTC
TRBJ2-1 | TRBV6-5 | TRBD2 | - | CASSYSLAGYNEQFF | TGTGCCAGCAGTTACTCGCTAGCGGGGTACAATGAGCAGTTCTTC
TRBJ2-7 | TRBV28 | - | few | CASSMTGASSYEQYF | TGTGCCAGCAGCATGACGGGGGCAAGCTCCTACGAGCAGTACTTC
TRBJ2-2 | TRBV6-4 | - | once | CASSESGGNTGELFF | TGTGCCAGCAGTGAGTCCGGGGGAAACACCGGGGAGCTGTTTTTT
TRBJ2-1 | TRBV2 | - | many | CASSEPFINEQFF | TGTGCCAGCAGTGAACCATTTATTAATGAGCAGTTCTTC
TRBJ2-1 | TRBV5-1 | TRBD2 | many | CASSLDGTSGNNEQFF | TGCGCCAGCAGCTTGGATGGGACTAGCGGAAACAATGAGCAGTTCTTC